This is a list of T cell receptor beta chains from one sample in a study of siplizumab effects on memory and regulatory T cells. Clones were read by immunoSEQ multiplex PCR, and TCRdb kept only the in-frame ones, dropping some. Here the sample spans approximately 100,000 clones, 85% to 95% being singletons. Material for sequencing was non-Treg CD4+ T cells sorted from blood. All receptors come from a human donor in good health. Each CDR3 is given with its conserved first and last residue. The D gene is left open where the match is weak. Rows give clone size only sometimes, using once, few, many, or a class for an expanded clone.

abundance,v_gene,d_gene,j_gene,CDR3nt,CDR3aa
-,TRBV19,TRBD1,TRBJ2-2,TGTGCCAGTAGCGAACAGGGGTCGAACACCGGGGAGCTGTTTTTT,CASSEQGSNTGELFF
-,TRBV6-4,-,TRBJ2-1,TGTGCCAGCAGTGGTGAGGCAAACAATGAGCAGTTCTTC,CASSGEANNEQFF
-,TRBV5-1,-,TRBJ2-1,TGCGCCAGCAGCTTTGGTCAGACAGAGTACAATGAGCAGTTCTTC,CASSFGQTEYNEQFF
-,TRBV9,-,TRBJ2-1,TGTGCCAGCTCCTTCGAGGGAGATGTCTACAATGAGCAGTTCTTC,CASSFEGDVYNEQFF
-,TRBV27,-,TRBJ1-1,TGTGCCAGCAGTTTATCCTCAGGTATGAACACTGAAGCTTTCTTT,CASSLSSGMNTEAFF
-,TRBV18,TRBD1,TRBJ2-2,TGTGCCAGCTCAATGGACAGGGGGCTTGGCACCGGGGAGCTGTTTTTT,CASSMDRGLGTGELFF
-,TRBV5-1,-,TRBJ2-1,TGCGCCAGCAGCGTGGACGTCACCCGCTCCTACAATGAGCAGTTCTTC,CASSVDVTRSYNEQFF
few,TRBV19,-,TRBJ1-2,TGTGCCAGTAGTTGGGACCGTGGGAACTATGGCTACACCTTC,CASSWDRGNYGYTF
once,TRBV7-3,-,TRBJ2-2,TGTGCCAGCAGCTCATCGTACACCGGGGAGCTGTTTTTT,CASSSSYTGELFF
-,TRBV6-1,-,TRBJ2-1,TGTGCCAGCAGTGGGGACCTCGGCGAGCAGTTCTTC,CASSGDLGEQFF
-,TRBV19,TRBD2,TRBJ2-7,TGTGCCAGTAGTATAGGACTAGCGGAGGCGTACGAGCAGTACTTC,CASSIGLAEAYEQYF
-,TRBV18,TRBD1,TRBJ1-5,TGTGCCAGCTCACCATCGGTGACAGGGAAAGATCAGCCCCAGCATTTT,CASSPSVTGKDQPQHF
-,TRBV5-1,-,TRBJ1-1,TGCGCCAGCAGCTTGGAACTGAACACTGAAGCTTTCTTT,CASSLELNTEAFF
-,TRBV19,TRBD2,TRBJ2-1,TGTGCCAGTAGTACTAGCGGGAGGGCCTCCTACAATGAGCAGTTCTTC,CASSTSGRASYNEQFF
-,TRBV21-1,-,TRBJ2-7,TGTGCCAGCAGCAAAATCCCATTGGACAGAATCTCCTACGAGCAGTACTTC,CASSKIPLDRISYEQYF
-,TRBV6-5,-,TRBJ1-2,TGTGCCAGCAGTTACTCGGGGGGCCACGTCTATGGCTACACCTTC,CASSYSGGHVYGYTF
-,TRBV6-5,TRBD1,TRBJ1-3,TGTGCCAGCAGTTTCGGGACAGGGGGCGGAAACACCATATATTTT,CASSFGTGGGNTIYF
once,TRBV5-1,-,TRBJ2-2,TGCGCCAGCAGCTTGGCCCTTGAGACAGGCGACGGGGAGCTGTTTTTT,CASSLALETGDGELFF
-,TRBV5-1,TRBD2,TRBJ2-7,TGCGCCAGCAGGTTCAGCGGGAGCAACGAGCAGTACTTC,CASRFSGSNEQYF
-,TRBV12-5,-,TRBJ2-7,TGTGCTAGTGGTTTGGTAAACGAGCAGTACTTC,CASGLVNEQYF
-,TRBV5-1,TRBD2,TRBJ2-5,TGCGCCAGCAGCTTGACTAGCGGCCAAGAGACCCAGTACTTC,CASSLTSGQETQYF
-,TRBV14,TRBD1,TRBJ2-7,TGTGCCAGCAGCCAAACCCGACAGGGCCGGGACGAGCAGTACTTC,CASSQTRQGRDEQYF
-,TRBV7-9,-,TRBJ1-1,TGTGCCAGCGGATCACAGAGCTCGAACACTGAAGCTTTCTTT,CASGSQSSNTEAFF
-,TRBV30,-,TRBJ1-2,TGTGCCTGGGCGGGGGTGGCGGATGGCTACACCTTC,CAWAGVADGYTF
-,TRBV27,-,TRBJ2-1,TGTGCCAGCAGTGTAAATACTAGATCGGAGCAGTTCTTC,CASSVNTRSEQFF
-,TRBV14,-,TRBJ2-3,TGTGCCAGCAGCCAAGCCTACCGGGCTTCCTACACAGATACGCAGTATTTT,CASSQAYRASYTDTQYF
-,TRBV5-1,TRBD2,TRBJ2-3,TGCGCCAGCAGCACCGGACTAGCGGGAGGGCCTCTGGATACGCAGTATTTT,CASSTGLAGGPLDTQYF
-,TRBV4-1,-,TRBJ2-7,TGCGCCAGCAGCCAAGATGGAGGGGGCGCTATTTACGAGCAGTACTTC,CASSQDGGGAIYEQYF
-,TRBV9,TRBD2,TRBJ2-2,TGTGCCAGCAGCGTAGATGAAGCGGGAGCGAACACCGGGGAGCTGTTTTTT,CASSVDEAGANTGELFF
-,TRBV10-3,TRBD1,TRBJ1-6,TGTGCCATCGGCCGGGACAGGGATAATTCACCCCTCCACTTT,CAIGRDRDNSPLHF
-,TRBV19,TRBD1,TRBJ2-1,TGTGCCAGTAGCCCAGGACAGGGGGGCTACAATGAGCAGTTCTTC,CASSPGQGGYNEQFF
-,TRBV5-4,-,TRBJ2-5,TGTGCCAGCAGCCCAGGAGGCCAAGAGACCCAGTACTTC,CASSPGGQETQYF
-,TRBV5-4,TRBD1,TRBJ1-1,TGTGCCAGCAGCCCCGGACCGGGACAGATTGAAGCTTTCTTT,CASSPGPGQIEAFF
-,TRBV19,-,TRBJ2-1,TGTGCCAGTAGTATAGCTAGCGACTCCTACAATGAGCAGTTCTTC,CASSIASDSYNEQFF
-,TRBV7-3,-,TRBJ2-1,TGTGCCAGCAGCTTAGCAGGGGTTGGCGAGCAGTTCTTC,CASSLAGVGEQFF
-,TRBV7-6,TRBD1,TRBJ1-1,TGTGCCAGCAGCTTAGAAGGGGGACAGCAGAACACTGAAGCTTTCTTT,CASSLEGGQQNTEAFF
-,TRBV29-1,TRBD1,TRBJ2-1,TGCAGCGTTGGAGGGCAGGGGGACAATGAGCAGTTCTTC,CSVGGQGDNEQFF
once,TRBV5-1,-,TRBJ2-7,TGCGCCAGCAGCTTCGACGGCTACGAGCAGTACTTC,CASSFDGYEQYF
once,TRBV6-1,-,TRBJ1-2,TGTGCCAGCAGTGATTTGAGAGGCTACACCTTC,CASSDLRGYTF
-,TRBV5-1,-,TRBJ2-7,TGCGCCAGCAGCTTGGGGACTCCCCCATCCTACGAGCAGTACTTC,CASSLGTPPSYEQYF
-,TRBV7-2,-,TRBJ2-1,TGTGCCAGCAGCGTGAACCCTTTGAGCGGTGAGCAGTTCTTC,CASSVNPLSGEQFF
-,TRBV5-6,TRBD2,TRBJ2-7,TGTGCCAGCAGCTTCCCCGGGACTAGCCGCGAGCAGTACTTC,CASSFPGTSREQYF
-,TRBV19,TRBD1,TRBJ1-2,TGTGCCAGTAGTTTCAGGGGGCAATATGGCTACACCTTC,CASSFRGQYGYTF
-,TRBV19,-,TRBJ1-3,TGTGCCAGTACTCGGGGGCCTGGAAACACCATATATTTT,CASTRGPGNTIYF
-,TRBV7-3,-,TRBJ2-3,TGTGCCAGCAGCACTTCTAGCACAGATACGCAGTATTTT,CASSTSSTDTQYF
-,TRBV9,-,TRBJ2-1,TGTGCCAGCAGCGTAGGGTGGGGTTCCTACAATGAGCAGTTCTTC,CASSVGWGSYNEQFF
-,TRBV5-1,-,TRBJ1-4,TGCGCCAGCAGCTTGGAGGCCTCTTTCGATGAAAAACTGTTTTTT,CASSLEASFDEKLFF
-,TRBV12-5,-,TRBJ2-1,TGTGCTAGTGGTTTGGCTTCGGGGAGCAATGAGCAGTTCTTC,CASGLASGSNEQFF
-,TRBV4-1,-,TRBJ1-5,TGCGCCAGCAGCCAAGGTGCTGATTTGAGCAATCAGCCCCAGCATTTT,CASSQGADLSNQPQHF
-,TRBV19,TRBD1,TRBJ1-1,TGTGCCAGTAGTCCGGGGACAGGGAGGCTAAACACTGAAGCTTTCTTT,CASSPGTGRLNTEAFF
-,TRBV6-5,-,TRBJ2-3,TGTGCCAGCGGGCGGGATTGGGGCACAGATACGCAGTATTTT,CASGRDWGTDTQYF